This T cell receptor (beta chain) was sequenced in a study of identical twins. MiXCR was run by TCRdb on the 5' RACE reads, yielding one entry per CDR3 protein. The sample contains about 890,000 distinct CDR3 sequences, 12% of which appear only once. Looked up from germline, CDR1 is MDHEN and CDR2 is SYDVKM. The V end lost 6 bases, the J end lost 0 bases, and 15 bases lay between the germline ends. The CDR3 covers 15 residues. These same records also appear under a second study, on yellow fever vaccine responses in identical twins.

The V call is TRBV28, the J call TRBJ2-7; D is possibly TRBD1 or TRBD2 (5 bases each). The sequence was collected from a woman aged 18 to 35 in good health. Sequenced: PBMCs. This chain's CDR3 is CASRGDPTSSYEQYF. CDR3 DNA: TGTGCCAGCAGGGGGGACCCAACCTCCTCCTACGAGCAGTACTTC.